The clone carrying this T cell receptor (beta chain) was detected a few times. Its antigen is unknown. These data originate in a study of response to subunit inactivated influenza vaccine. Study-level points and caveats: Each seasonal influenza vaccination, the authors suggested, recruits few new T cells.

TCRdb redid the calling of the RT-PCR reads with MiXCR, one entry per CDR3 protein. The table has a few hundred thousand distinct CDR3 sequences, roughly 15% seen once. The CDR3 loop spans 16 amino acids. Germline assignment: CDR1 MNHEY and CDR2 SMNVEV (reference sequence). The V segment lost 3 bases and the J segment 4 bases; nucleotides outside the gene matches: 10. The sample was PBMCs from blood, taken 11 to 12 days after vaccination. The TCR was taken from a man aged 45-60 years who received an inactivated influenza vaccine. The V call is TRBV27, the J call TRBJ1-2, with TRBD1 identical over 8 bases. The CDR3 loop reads CASSFSITGGIYGYTF. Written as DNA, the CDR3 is TGTGCCAGCAGTTTCTCCATCACAGGGGGAATCTATGGCTACACCTTC.